Reported below is one T cell receptor (beta chain). In the source study's methods: By means of reference gene primer amplification, nucleated cell counts were estimated. The data were produced by immunoSEQ multiplex PCR, yet TCRdb's version contains in-frame clones alone and is incomplete. V, J and clone size derive from that table, while D and trimming were established from the DNA sequence. This sample has some 110,000 clones, with roughly 84% found just once. With 4 bases removed from V and 2 bases from J, the gap between germline ends came to 17 bases. CDR1 is SGHDT and CDR2 is YYEEEE in the germline V gene. This CDR3 is 16 amino acids long. These data come from a study of blood T cell repertoires in COVID-19. At the level of the study: Sites across the United States, Italy and Spain contributed samples from acute and convalescent COVID-19. T cells, B-cell-depleted T cells, or PBMCs provided the cDNA or gDNA that served as material.

Material for sequencing was peripheral blood. This receptor was taken from a man aged 55 to 70 with acute or convalescent COVID-19. The V call is TRBV5-6, the J call TRBJ2-3; TRBD2 is a possible D gene (5 bases). CDR3 region: CASSRLASLATDTQYF. In DNA form, the CDR3 reads TGTGCCAGCAGCAGGTTAGCCAGTCTAGCCACAGATACGCAGTATTTT.